The 32 T cell receptor beta chains given below trace back to one sample, sequenced in a study of Ad26.COV2.S vaccination and SARS-CoV-2 variants. TCRdb keeps only in-frame clones here, not all; method: immunoSEQ multiplex PCR. The repertoire holds hundreds of thousands of clones, over 75% seen once, with 3.4% in the top ten. Noted treatment: about 20 received Ad26.COV2.S at low or high dose, single or two shots; roughly 5 received placebo; per-sample allocation not given. Collection of samples fell on day 63 after the first vaccine or placebo injection. The sequencing used peripheral blood, collected in a trial of Ad26.COV2.S vaccine versus placebo. The receptors stem from a person between 18 and 65 years old who received the Ad26.COV2.S COVID-19 vaccine or a placebo.

The chain recombines TRBV7-3 with TRBJ2-1; D is possibly TRBD2 (6 bases). This CDR3 spans 14 amino acids. Trimming shortened V by 1 base and J by 6 bases, and 10 bases separated the two germline ends. Germline-derived CDR1 and CDR2 are SGHTA and FQGTGA. CDR3 protein: CASSLNPGVNEQFF. CDR3 nucleotide sequence: TGTGCCAGCAGCTTAAACCCGGGGGTCAATGAGCAGTTCTTC.

This chain links TRBV29-1 with TRBJ2-3; a weak D match, TRBD2 (6 bases). The CDR3 contains 16 residues. Germline V lookup: CDR1 SQVTM, CDR2 ANQGSEA. The V end was cut by 0 bases, the J end by 5 bases, with 18 bases between. CDR3 coding DNA: TGCAGCGTTGAAGATCCCTGGCGGGGCATCGTAGATACGCAGTATTTT. Translated, it gives CSVEDPWRGIVDTQYF.

The chain joins TRBV12-5 to TRBJ2-6; D not certain. The V and J ends lost 4 bases and 4 bases respectively, with 11 bases between them. CDR1 and CDR2 (germline): LGHNT, FRNRAP. The length of the CDR3 is 15 residues. CDR3 amino acids: CASGSPGRGANVLTF. DNA for the CDR3: TGTGCTAGTGGTTCTCCCGGGCGCGGGGCCAACGTCCTGACTTTC. The full variable domain, in which reference TRBV12-5 and TRBJ2-6 provide the parts outside the CDR3, is DARVTQTPRHKVTEMGQEVTMRCQPILGHNTVFWYRQTMMQGLELLAYFRNRAPLDDSGMPKDRFSAEMPDATLATLKIQPSEPRDSAVYFCASGSPGRGANVLTFGAGSRLTVL.

The gene calls are TRBV14 and TRBJ1-4; tentative D call: TRBD1 (5 bases). V lost 4 bases to trimming and J lost 0 bases, with 9 bases between them. Germline-derived CDR1 and CDR2 are SGHDN and FVKESK. The CDR3 runs to 15 residues. As DNA, the CDR3 is TGTGCCAGCAGCCTCCGGGGACCAACTAATGAAAAACTGTTTTTT. This gives the protein CASSLRGPTNEKLFF.

This chain connects TRBV19 to TRBJ2-1; 7 nucleotides match TRBD1. V trimming: 4 bases; J trimming: 4 bases; junction bases outside the gene matches: 4. The CDR3 is made up of 14 amino acids. Germline CDR1 is LNHDA and CDR2 is SQIVND (reference sequence). CDR3 in amino acids: CASSTGQVYNEQFF. CDR3 sequence (DNA): TGTGCCAGTAGTACCGGACAGGTGTACAATGAGCAGTTCTTC.

This clone has only one observation. For the CDR3, the DNA is TGTGCCATCAGTGAGTGGAGGGACAGAAACTCTGGAAACACCATATATTTT. It codes for CAISEWRDRNSGNTIYF. The chain is built from TRBV10-3 and TRBJ1-3; 7 nucleotides agree with TRBD1. V shed 1 base and J 0 bases; nucleotides not matched to a gene: 6. This CDR3 has 17 residues. CDR1 ENHRY and CDR2 SYGVKD come from the germline V gene.

The chain has TRBV14 and TRBJ2-1; 12 bases fit TRBD2. Germline lookup yields CDR1 SGHDN and CDR2 FVKESK. Trimming cost V 1 base and J 9 bases; bases outside gene matches: 4. There are 15 residues in the CDR3. The CDR3 protein is CASSQVSSGGVEQFF. The DNA of the CDR3 is TGTGCCAGCAGCCAAGTTTCTAGCGGGGGGGTTGAGCAGTTCTTC.

This clone was seen a single time. The V and J genes are TRBV7-9 and TRBJ1-1; no definite D call. This CDR3 is built from 17 residues. Germline-derived CDR1 and CDR2 are SEHNR and FQNEAQ (reference sequence). The V and J ends lost 7 bases and 1 base respectively, with 22 bases between them. Written as DNA, the CDR3 is TGTGCCAGCACCGGACTACGGGGAGGGTTCGGGAACACTGAAGCTTTCTTT. Translation: CASTGLRGGFGNTEAFF.

The chain has TRBV5-1 and TRBJ2-4; D may match TRBD1 or TRBD2 (7 bases each). Trimming took off 1 base at V and 6 bases at J, with 11 bases between the two ends. The germline V gene has CDR1 SGHRS and CDR2 YFSETQ. The CDR3 spans 14 residues. In nucleotides, the CDR3 is TGCGCCAGCAGCTTGACAGGGGAGGGAAACATTCAGTACTTC. Amino acid sequence: CASSLTGEGNIQYF.

The rearrangement joins TRBV11-3 to TRBJ2-5; the D gene is possibly TRBD1 (7 bases). The ends were cut back, 5 bases at V and 4 bases at J, with 11 bases in the middle. The CDR3 covers 13 residues. Germline V gene sequence: CDR1 SGHNT, CDR2 YENEEA. CDR3 in DNA: TGTGCCAGCAGCCAGGGGGGTGGAGAGACCCAGTACTTC. Protein: CASSQGGGETQYF. The complete variable domain, with remaining parts taken from reference TRBV11-3 and TRBJ2-5, reads EAGVVQSPRYKIIEKKQPVAFWCNPISGHNTLYWYLQNLGQGPELLIRYENEEAVDDSQLPKDRFSAERLKGVDSTLKIQPAELGDSAVYLCASSQGGGETQYFGPGTRLLVL.

The rearrangement links TRBV4-1 to TRBJ2-7; 7 bases align to TRBD1. J gave up 3 bases and V 3 bases, and 5 bases lay outside the gene matches. Germline lookup yields CDR1 MGHRA and CDR2 YSYEKL. The CDR3 is 14 residues long. The CDR3 DNA sequence: TGCGCCAGCAGCCAGGGGGACAGTGTCTACGAGCAGTACTTC. It translates to CASSQGDSVYEQYF.

The chain carries TRBV7-6 and TRBJ1-3; no firm D call. The CDR3 length is 18 residues. Trimming took 4 bases from V and 4 from J, leaving 23 bases between them. From germline, CDR1 is SGHVS and CDR2 FNYEAQ. The CDR3 region is CASSWMSSRAPGGNTIYF. The DNA for the CDR3 is TGTGCCAGCAGCTGGATGTCGTCCCGGGCCCCAGGAGGAAACACCATATATTTT.

In this sample, this clone turned up once. This chain joins TRBV5-4 and TRBJ2-7; 8 nucleotides line up with TRBD1. The CDR3 runs 14 residues. Looked up from germline, CDR1 is SGHNT and CDR2 is YYREEE (reference sequence). Trimming cost V 4 bases and J 2 bases; bases outside gene matches: 5. The CDR3 DNA sequence: TGTGCCAGCAGCACGGGACAGGTTGCCTACGAGCAGTACTTC. It specifies CASSTGQVAYEQYF.

This clone turned up a few times. The chain uses TRBV6-6 and TRBJ1-5; D uncertain. Germline lookup yields CDR1 MNHNY and CDR2 SVGAGI (reference sequence). The CDR3 contains 14 residues. With 0 bases removed from V and 6 bases from J, the gap between germline ends came to 9 bases. This CDR3 reads CASSYSMLGQPQHF. The CDR3 nucleotides read TGTGCCAGCAGTTACTCGATGCTAGGTCAGCCCCAGCATTTT.

This chain's CDR3 is CAWSDPRQFGNTIYF. CDR3 nucleotide sequence: TGTGCCTGGAGCGACCCACGACAGTTCGGAAACACCATATATTTT. The J gene is TRBJ1-3, the V gene TRBV30, with D perhaps matching TRBD1 (5 bases). With 3 bases removed from V and 4 bases from J, the gap between germline ends came to 16 bases. The CDR3 covers 15 residues. Germline CDR1 and CDR2: GTSNPN and SVGIG (reference sequence).

Only one count was recorded for this clone. The chain uses TRBV7-2 and TRBJ2-2; D is ambiguous. The CDR3 runs to 16 residues. Per germline, CDR1 SGHTA and CDR2 FQGNSA. V was shortened by 2 bases and J by 0 bases, with 10 bases between the two germline ends. This chain's CDR3 is CASSLFPWANTGELFF. The CDR3 coding sequence is TGTGCCAGCAGCTTATTTCCATGGGCGAACACCGGGGAGCTGTTTTTT.

The chain uses TRBV5-1 and TRBJ1-2; D is unresolved. The germline V and J ends were trimmed by 0 bases and 7 bases, with 10 bases remaining between them. Germline CDR1 SGHRS, CDR2 YFSETQ. The length of the CDR3 is 13 residues. The CDR3 DNA follows: TGCGCCAGCAGCTTGGGCGGATTTGCTGGCTACACCTTC. Translation gives CASSLGGFAGYTF.

The chain links TRBV4-1 to TRBJ1-5, with TRBD1 matching over 8 bases. The CDR3 runs 17 residues. From germline, CDR1 is MGHRA and CDR2 YSYEKL. J lost 2 bases, V lost 1 base, and 7 bases had no gene match. In DNA, the CDR3 is TGCGCCAGCAGCCAAGGCCCTTCGACAGGGGGCAATCAGCCCCAGCATTTT. Translation gives CASSQGPSTGGNQPQHF.

CDR3 DNA: TGTGCCAGCAGCCAAAGGACTAGCGGGAACAATGAGCAGTTCTTC. Translation: CASSQRTSGNNEQFF. The V and J genes are TRBV3-1 (or the pseudogene TRBV3-2) and TRBJ2-1, with 12 bases lining up with TRBD2. Losses at the gene ends were 2 bases for V and 5 bases for J; bases not matched to a gene: 1. The length of the CDR3 is 15 residues. Looked up from germline, CDR1 is LGHDT and CDR2 is YNNKEL (reference sequence).

The rearrangement uses TRBV5-5 and TRBJ1-3, with 7 positions matching TRBD1. Germline V CDR1 and CDR2: SGHKS, YYEKEE (reference sequence). The CDR3 runs 14 residues. The trim removed 3 bases at V and 0 bases at J, leaving 0 bases unmatched. The CDR3, as DNA: TGTGCCAGCAGCTGGACAGGCTCTGGAAACACCATATATTTT. Amino acid sequence: CASSWTGSGNTIYF.

A remark on this clone: At one boundary the junction diverges from the germline segment, which might be a read error. The rearrangement uses TRBV7-7 and TRBJ1-1, with TRBD1 matching over 8 bases. Germline CDR1 is SSHAT and CDR2 is FNYEAQ (reference sequence). CDR3 length: 16 residues. The CDR3 nucleotides read TGTGCTAGCAGCCTGACAGGGGAGGATATGAACACTGAAGCTTTCTTT. Translated, it gives CASSLTGEDMNTEAFF.

J is TRBJ1-1 and V is TRBV6-5, with no clear D. Germline values: CDR1 MNHEY, CDR2 SVGAGI. Trimming removed 0 bases from V and 4 bases from J, with 12 bases in between. The CDR3 has 15 residues. CDR3 residues: CASSYSRRASTEAFF. The CDR3 DNA sequence: TGTGCCAGCAGTTACTCGAGAAGGGCTTCCACTGAAGCTTTCTTT.

This clone has just a few counts. The chain carries TRBV7-6 and TRBJ1-5, with 8 bases identical to TRBD1. In germline, CDR1 is SGHVS, CDR2 FNYEAQ. The CDR3 sequence is 16 residues long. V shed 3 bases, J shed 0 bases, and the junction held 4 bases outside the gene matches. The chain's CDR3 is CASSFGTGHSNQPQHF. In DNA, the CDR3 is TGTGCCAGCAGCTTCGGGACAGGCCATAGCAATCAGCCCCAGCATTTT.

This chain joins TRBV7-9 and TRBJ2-2; tentatively, D is TRBD1 (6 bases). The CDR3 is 14 residues long. The germline CDR1 and CDR2 sequences are SEHNR and FQNEAQ (reference sequence). The germline V and J ends were trimmed by 1 base and 7 bases, with 10 bases remaining between them. Written as DNA, the CDR3 is TGTGCCAGCAGCTTAGGTGGGGGCATCGGGGAGCTGTTTTTT. Its protein product is CASSLGGGIGELFF.

V gene TRBV3-1 (or the pseudogene TRBV3-2) combines with J gene TRBJ2-7, with 10 positions matching TRBD1. CDR1 and CDR2 (germline): LGHDT, YNNKEL (reference sequence). The trim removed 0 bases at V and 12 bases at J, leaving 11 bases unmatched. CDR3 length: 15 residues. CDR3 in DNA: TGTGCCAGCAGCCAAGATCTCGACAGGGGGCGAGGTCGGTACTTC. Its protein product is CASSQDLDRGRGRYF.

V usage is TRBV7-9 and J usage is TRBJ2-7, with D uncertain. Germline V CDR1 and CDR2: SEHNR, FQNEAQ (reference sequence). The CDR3 is 14 residues long. V shed 1 base and J shed 3 bases, with 10 bases lying between them. CDR3 sequence reads: CASSLDVGVYEQYF. Written as DNA, the CDR3 is TGTGCCAGCAGCTTAGATGTTGGGGTCTACGAGCAGTACTTC.

The chain employs TRBV6-2 or TRBV6-3 and TRBJ1-5; D is unclear. Germline CDR1 MNHEY, CDR2 SVGEGT. There are 16 residues in the CDR3. The V end lost 5 bases, the J end lost 0 bases, and 14 bases lay between the germline ends. This chain's CDR3 is CASSPILVLSNQPQHF. The CDR3 DNA reads TGTGCCAGCAGTCCAATCTTGGTCCTTAGCAATCAGCCCCAGCATTTT.

This rearrangement joins TRBV10-3 to TRBJ2-7; 9 bases agree with TRBD2. Looked up from germline, CDR1 is ENHRY and CDR2 is SYGVKD. The CDR3 has 14 residues. J was trimmed by 0 bases and V by 8 bases; bases with no gene match: 5. The CDR3, as DNA: TGTGCCATCGGGTCTAGCGGGGACTCCTACGAGCAGTACTTC. It specifies CAIGSSGDSYEQYF.

This clone was seen a single time. V is TRBV7-3 and J is TRBJ2-1, with D perhaps matching TRBD1 (5 bases). V lost 1 base and J lost 0, with 13 bases in between. CDR3 size: 17 residues. The V gene's germline CDR1 is SGHTA and CDR2 FQGTGA. DNA of the CDR3: TGTGCCAGCAGCTTAAACCCAGGGTCAGACTCCTACAATGAGCAGTTCTTC. Translated: CASSLNPGSDSYNEQFF.

The chain combines TRBV6-5 with TRBJ2-3; 9 nucleotides align to TRBD1. With V trimmed by 6 bases and J by 13 bases, 11 bases remained unmatched. From germline, CDR1 is MNHEY and CDR2 SVGAGI. The CDR3 consists of 13 residues. In DNA, the CDR3 is TGTGCCAGCAGATACCTACAGGGGGCAGAGGAGTATTTT. Translated, it gives CASRYLQGAEEYF.

This chain uses TRBV7-9 with TRBJ2-3; 7 bases are shared with TRBD1. The CDR3 runs 16 residues. The germline V gene encodes CDR1 SEHNR and CDR2 FQNEAQ (reference sequence). V gave up 5 bases and J gave up 0 bases; unmatched junction bases: 8. CDR3: CASSPHRGFSTDTQYF. The DNA for the CDR3 is TGTGCCAGCAGCCCACACAGGGGTTTTAGCACAGATACGCAGTATTTT.

The sample holds a few counts of this clone. The chain carries TRBV5-4 and TRBJ1-4; TRBD1 matches at 8 bases. V lost 4 bases to trimming and J lost 6 bases; unmatched junction nucleotides: 5. The CDR3 covers 14 residues. CDR1 and CDR2 (germline): SGHNT, YYREEE (reference sequence). The CDR3 nucleotides are TGTGCCAGCAGCCGGACAGGGACGGATGAAAAACTGTTTTTT. Its protein is CASSRTGTDEKLFF.